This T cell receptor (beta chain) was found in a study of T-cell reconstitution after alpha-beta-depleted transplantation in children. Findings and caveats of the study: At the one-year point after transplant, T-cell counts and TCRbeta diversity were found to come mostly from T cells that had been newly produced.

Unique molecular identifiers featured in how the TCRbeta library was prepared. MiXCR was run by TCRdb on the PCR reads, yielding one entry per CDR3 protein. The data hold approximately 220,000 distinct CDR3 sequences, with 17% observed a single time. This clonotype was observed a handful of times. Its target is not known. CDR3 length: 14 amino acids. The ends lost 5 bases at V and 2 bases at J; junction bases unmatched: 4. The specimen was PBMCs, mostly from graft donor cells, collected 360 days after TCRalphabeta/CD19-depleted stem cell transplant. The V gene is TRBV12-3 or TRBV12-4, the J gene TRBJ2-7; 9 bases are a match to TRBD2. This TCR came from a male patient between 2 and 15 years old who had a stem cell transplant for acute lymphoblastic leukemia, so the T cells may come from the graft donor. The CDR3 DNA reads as TGTGCCAGCAGTAGCGGGGGGCCTCCCTACGAGCAGTACTTC. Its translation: CASSSGGPPYEQYF.